The sequence of this TCR beta chain was determined in a study of shared clonotypes between healthy human individuals. Study-level points and caveats: Researchers sampled blood only, noting tissue repertoires likely differ.

Only in-frame clones appear in the TCRdb table, and some are missing; sequencing was by immunoSEQ multiplex PCR. This repertoire shows fewer than 1.6 million clones, about 98.5% found once; its top ten account for roughly 0.35%. With regard to this clone: Its specificity is not known.

Germline V CDR1 and CDR2: LNHNV, YYDKDF (reference sequence). Trimming removed 5 bases from V and 0 bases from J; junction bases left unmatched: 1. The CDR3 has 14 amino acids. This TCR was sampled from a man in his thirties or forties in good health. The sample consisted of naive CD4+ T cells sorted from blood. Subset described: CD45RA+ positively selected. The chain couples TRBV15 to TRBJ1-3, with 7 bases identical to TRBD1. The CDR3 coding sequence is TGTGCCACCAGCCAGGGGGGCTCTGGAAACACCATATATTTT. It encodes CATSQGGSGNTIYF. The whole variable domain, remainder taken from reference TRBV15 and TRBJ1-3, is DAMVIQNPRYQVTQFGKPVTLSCSQTLNHNVMYWYQQKSSQAPKLLFHYYDKDFNNEADTPDNFQSRRPNTSFCFLDIRSPGLGDTAMYLCATSQGGSGNTIYFGEGSWLTVV.